These T cell receptor beta chains were read from a single sample in a study of blood T cell repertoires in COVID-19. Some clones are missing from TCRdb's copy, which holds only in-frame ones; the method was immunoSEQ multiplex PCR. Of some 180,000 clones listed, 70% to 90% were seen once; the top ten hold roughly 21%. Sequenced input: peripheral blood. All receptors derive from a man between 60 and 75 years old with active or convalescent COVID-19. Each CDR3 is given with its conserved first and last residue. Fields, in order: clone size, D gene, J gene, V gene, CDR3 protein, CDR3 DNA. D genes are given only for firm matches. The listing skips clone size in some rows; elsewhere it reads once, few, many or a size class.

>-|TRBD2|TRBJ2-5|TRBV3-1/TRBV3-2
CASSRRTSGEGTQYF
TGTGCCAGCAGCCGTAGGACTAGCGGGGAGGGGACCCAGTACTTC
>-|-|TRBJ2-7|TRBV6-6
CASIEAQGPYEQYF
TGTGCCAGCATCGAGGCCCAGGGCCCCTACGAGCAGTACTTC
>once|TRBD1|TRBJ1-4|TRBV7-9
CASSPQGNNEKLFF
TGTGCCAGCAGCCCACAGGGGAATAATGAAAAACTGTTTTTT
>-|TRBD2|TRBJ2-1|TRBV12-3/TRBV12-4
CASSSLAGGEQFF
TGTGCCAGCAGTTCACTAGCGGGGGGGGAGCAGTTCTTC
>-|TRBD2|TRBJ2-2|TRBV4-1
CASSQAAGLAASNTGELFF
TGCGCCAGCAGCCAAGCGGCGGGTCTAGCGGCATCGAACACCGGGGAGCTGTTTTTT
>-|TRBD1|TRBJ1-2|TRBV7-2
CASSSQGVNYGYTF
TGTGCCAGCAGCTCACAGGGGGTCAACTATGGCTACACCTTC
>few|TRBD1|TRBJ1-2|TRBV2
CASSTGQGALGYGYTF
TGTGCCAGCAGTACGGGACAGGGGGCTCTAGGCTATGGCTACACCTTC
>few|TRBD1|TRBJ1-2|TRBV20-1
CSASELQGAGGYTF
TGCAGTGCTAGTGAGCTCCAGGGGGCGGGAGGCTACACCTTC
>-|-|TRBJ1-1|TRBV2
CASSEVNVRGEAFF
TGTGCCAGCAGTGAGGTCAACGTAAGGGGTGAAGCTTTCTTT
>-|TRBD2|TRBJ2-6|TRBV6-5
CAIGGGLGANVLTF
TGTGCCATCGGCGGGGGGCTTGGGGCCAACGTCCTGACTTTC
>-|-|TRBJ1-3|TRBV7-7
CASSLAQGQGNTIYF
TGTGCCAGCAGCTTAGCGCAGGGTCAAGGAAACACCATATATTTT
>-|TRBD1|TRBJ1-4|TRBV15
CAARQGTTNEKLFF
TGTGCCGCCCGACAGGGAACAACTAATGAAAAACTGTTTTTT
>-|TRBD2|TRBJ2-7|TRBV5-4
CASSRDPAGDRVYEQYF
TGTGCCAGCAGTCGGGACCCAGCGGGGGATAGGGTATACGAGCAGTACTTC
>few|-|TRBJ1-2|TRBV7-3
CASSPGGAGGYTF
TGTGCCAGCAGCCCCGGGGGGGCGGGTGGCTACACCTTC
>-|TRBD2|TRBJ2-7|TRBV6-4
CASSDPKRGGNEQYF
TGTGCCAGCAGTGACCCAAAGCGGGGAGGCAACGAGCAGTACTTC
>-|TRBD1|TRBJ2-2|TRBV4-1
CASSDRGNTGELFF
TGCGCCAGCAGCGACAGGGGCAACACCGGGGAGCTGTTTTTT
>-|-|TRBJ1-5|TRBV21-1
CASSSRLEWDRGLDQPQHF
TGTGCCAGCAGCTCCCGACTAGAATGGGACAGGGGGCTCGATCAGCCCCAGCATTTT
>-|-|TRBJ2-4|TRBV21-1
CASSKEQAVKNIQYF
TGTGCCAGCAGCAAAGAACAGGCCGTCAAAAACATTCAGTACTTC
>-|-|TRBJ2-4|TRBV6-1
CASSEGRTIAKNIQYF
TGTGCCAGCAGTGAAGGTCGGACTATAGCCAAAAACATTCAGTACTTC
>-|-|TRBJ1-5|TRBV7-9
CASVVRGHSNQPQHF
TGTGCCAGCGTTGTCAGGGGTCATAGCAATCAGCCCCAGCATTTT
>-|TRBD1|TRBJ1-2|TRBV5-1
CASRAPDRGYGYTF
TGCGCCAGCAGGGCGCCGGACAGGGGGTATGGCTACACCTTC
>once|-|TRBJ2-1|TRBV6-1
CASSEALVHTEFF
TGTGCCAGCAGTGAGGCCCTAGTTCACACGGAGTTCTTC
>-|-|TRBJ1-3|TRBV19
CASSTGGTGNTIYF
TGTGCCAGTTCGACTGGGGGGACTGGAAACACCATATATTTT
>-|-|TRBJ1-4|TRBV2
CASSEEGGANEKLFF
TGTGCCAGCAGTGAAGAGGGGGGGGCTAATGAAAAACTGTTTTTT
>-|-|TRBJ1-2|TRBV27
CASSLAPTGYYGYTF
TGTGCCAGCAGTTTAGCTCCGACGGGGTACTATGGCTACACCTTC
>-|TRBD1|TRBJ2-7|TRBV27
CASSSNRGEQYF
TGTGCCAGCAGTTCAAACAGGGGCGAGCAGTACTTC
>-|TRBD2|TRBJ2-2|TRBV5-3
CARSAISLAGAFSGELFF
TGTGCCAGAAGCGCAATTTCACTAGCGGGGGCTTTTAGCGGGGAGCTGTTTTTT
>-|-|TRBJ2-6|TRBV25-1
CASSRSGANVLTF
TGTGCCAGCAGCCGGTCTGGGGCCAACGTCCTGACTTTC
>-|TRBD2|TRBJ2-5|TRBV12-3/TRBV12-4
CASSYSGETQYF
TGTGCCAGCAGCTATAGCGGGGAGACCCAGTACTTC
>-|TRBD2|TRBJ2-1|TRBV18
CASSPSGGNEQFF
TGTGCCAGCTCACCTTCGGGGGGCAATGAGCAGTTCTTC
>-|-|TRBJ1-1|TRBV11-2
CASSKGVEAFF
TGTGCCAGCAGCAAGGGGGTTGAAGCTTTCTTT
>-|-|TRBJ2-1|TRBV19
CASSKEGAAPAREQFF
TGTGCCAGTAGTAAGGAGGGGGCCGCCCCAGCACGGGAGCAGTTCTTC
>-|-|TRBJ2-7|TRBV24-1
CATSDSTGGGYSYEQYF
TGTGCCACCAGTGACTCCACAGGGGGAGGGTATTCCTACGAGCAGTACTTC
>-|-|TRBJ1-2|TRBV2
CASSRQSYGYTF
TGTGCCAGCAGCCGACAGAGCTATGGCTACACCTTC
>-|-|TRBJ1-4|TRBV13
CASSPRDMSEKLFF
TGTGCCAGCAGCCCACGGGACATGAGTGAAAAACTGTTTTTT
>-|-|TRBJ1-6|TRBV9
CASSSVADNSPLHF
TGTGCCAGCAGCTCCGTAGCAGATAATTCACCCCTCCACTTT
>-|-|TRBJ1-1|TRBV6-5
CASKINMNTEAFF
TGTGCCAGCAAAATCAACATGAACACTGAAGCTTTCTTT
>-|TRBD2|TRBJ2-1|TRBV7-9
CASSFGGGAKNEQFF
TGTGCCAGCAGCTTTGGCGGGGGGGCAAAGAATGAGCAGTTCTTC
>-|-|TRBJ2-5|TRBV7-9
CASSAPGTLGTQYF
TGTGCCAGCAGCGCGCCCGGGACACTGGGGACCCAGTACTTC
>-|-|TRBJ2-3|TRBV7-9
CASSPPGITDTQYF
TGTGCCAGCAGCCCTCCGGGGATCACAGATACGCAGTATTTT
>once|TRBD2|TRBJ2-7|TRBV6-5
CASSYEGSGLNYEQYF
TGTGCCAGCAGTTACGAGGGTAGCGGGTTAAACTACGAGCAGTACTTC
>-|-|TRBJ1-5|TRBV4-1
CASSQEGRGFNQPQHF
TGCGCCAGCAGCCAAGAAGGGCGGGGCTTCAATCAGCCCCAGCATTTT
>-|-|TRBJ1-3|TRBV4-1
CASSQERHVGGSSGNTIYF
TGCGCCAGCAGCCAAGAAAGGCATGTCGGCGGAAGCTCTGGAAACACCATATATTTT
>once|-|TRBJ2-5|TRBV27
CASRRQSYQETQYF
TGTGCCAGCCGGAGGCAGAGTTACCAAGAGACCCAGTACTTC
>-|-|TRBJ1-6|TRBV2
CASRRAYFNSPLHF
TGTGCCAGCAGGAGGGCATATTTCAACTCACCCCTCCACTTT
>-|TRBD2|TRBJ2-3|TRBV18
CASSSTSGGEDTQYF
TGTGCCAGCTCATCTACTAGCGGGGGGGAAGATACGCAGTATTTT
>few|-|TRBJ1-4|TRBV6-5
CASRPLGSNEKLFF
TGTGCCAGCAGACCCCTGGGGAGTAATGAAAAACTGTTTTTT
>few|TRBD1|TRBJ1-5|TRBV29-1
CSVGQGSNQPQHF
TGCAGCGTTGGACAGGGGAGCAATCAGCCCCAGCATTTT
>-|TRBD1|TRBJ1-2|TRBV6-5
CASSLGQASGYTF
TGTGCCAGCAGCCTCGGACAGGCTTCGGGCTACACCTTC
>-|TRBD1|TRBJ2-7|TRBV11-2
CASSLQSGQYYEQYF
TGTGCCAGCAGCTTACAATCGGGACAGTATTACGAGCAGTACTTC
>-|-|TRBJ2-1|TRBV7-2
CASSLASTSSYNEQFF
TGTGCCAGCAGCTTAGCGTCCACGAGCTCCTACAATGAGCAGTTCTTC
>-|TRBD1|TRBJ2-6|TRBV27
CASSPQGAPGANVLTF
TGTGCCAGCAGTCCCCAGGGGGCGCCTGGGGCCAACGTCCTGACTTTC
>-|-|TRBJ1-2|TRBV3-1/TRBV3-2
CASSHVRDTTF
TGTGCCAGCAGCCACGTCCGGGACACCACCTTC